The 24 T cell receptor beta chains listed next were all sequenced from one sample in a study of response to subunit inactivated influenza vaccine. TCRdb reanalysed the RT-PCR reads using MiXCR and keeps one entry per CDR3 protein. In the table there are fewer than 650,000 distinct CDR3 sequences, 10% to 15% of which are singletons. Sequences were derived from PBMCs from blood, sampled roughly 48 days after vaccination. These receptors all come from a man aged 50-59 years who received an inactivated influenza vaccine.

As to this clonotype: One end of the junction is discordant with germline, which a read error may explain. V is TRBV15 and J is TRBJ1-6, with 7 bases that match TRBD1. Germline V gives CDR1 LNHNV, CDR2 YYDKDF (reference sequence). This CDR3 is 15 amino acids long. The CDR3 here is CATSRDRGDKSPLHF. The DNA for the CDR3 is TGTGCCACCAGCAGAGACAGGGGGGATAAGTCACCCCTCCACTTT.

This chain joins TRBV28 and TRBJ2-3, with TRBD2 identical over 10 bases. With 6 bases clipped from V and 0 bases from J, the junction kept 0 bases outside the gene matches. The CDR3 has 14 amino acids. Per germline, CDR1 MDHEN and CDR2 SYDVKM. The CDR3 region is CASRTSGSTDTQYF. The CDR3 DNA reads TGTGCCAGCAGGACTAGCGGGAGCACAGATACGCAGTATTTT.

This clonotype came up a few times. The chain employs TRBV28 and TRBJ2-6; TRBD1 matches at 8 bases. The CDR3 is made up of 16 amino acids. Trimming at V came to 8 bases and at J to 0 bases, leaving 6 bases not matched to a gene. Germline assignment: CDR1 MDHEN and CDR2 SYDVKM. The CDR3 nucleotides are TGTGCCAGCTTCGGGACAGGACCCTCTGGGGCCAACGTCCTGACTTTC. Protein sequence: CASFGTGPSGANVLTF.

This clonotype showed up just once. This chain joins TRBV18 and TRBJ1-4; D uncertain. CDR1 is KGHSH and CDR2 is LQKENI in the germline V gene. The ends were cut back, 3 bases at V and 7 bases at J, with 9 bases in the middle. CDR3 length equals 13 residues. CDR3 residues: CASSPRPGEKLFF. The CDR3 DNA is TGTGCCAGCTCACCTAGGCCAGGTGAAAAACTGTTTTTT.

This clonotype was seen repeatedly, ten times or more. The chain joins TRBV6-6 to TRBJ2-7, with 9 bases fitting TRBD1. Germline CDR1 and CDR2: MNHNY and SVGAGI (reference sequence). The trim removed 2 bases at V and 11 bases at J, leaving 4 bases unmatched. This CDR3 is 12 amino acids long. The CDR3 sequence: CASSYRDRVEYF. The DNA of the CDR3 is TGTGCCAGCAGTTACCGGGACAGGGTTGAGTACTTC.

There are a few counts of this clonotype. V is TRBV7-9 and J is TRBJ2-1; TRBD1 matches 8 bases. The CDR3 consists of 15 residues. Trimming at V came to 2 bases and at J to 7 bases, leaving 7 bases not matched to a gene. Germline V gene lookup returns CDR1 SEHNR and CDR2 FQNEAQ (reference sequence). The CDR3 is CASSLSQGAWNEQFF. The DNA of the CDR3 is TGTGCCAGCAGCTTATCCCAGGGGGCGTGGAATGAGCAGTTCTTC.

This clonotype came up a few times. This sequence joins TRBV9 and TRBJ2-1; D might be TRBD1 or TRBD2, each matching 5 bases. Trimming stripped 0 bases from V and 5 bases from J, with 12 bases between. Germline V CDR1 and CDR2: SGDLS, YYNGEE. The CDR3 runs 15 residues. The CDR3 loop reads CASSVGPGDHNEQFF. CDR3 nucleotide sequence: TGTGCCAGCAGCGTAGGTCCCGGGGACCACAATGAGCAGTTCTTC.

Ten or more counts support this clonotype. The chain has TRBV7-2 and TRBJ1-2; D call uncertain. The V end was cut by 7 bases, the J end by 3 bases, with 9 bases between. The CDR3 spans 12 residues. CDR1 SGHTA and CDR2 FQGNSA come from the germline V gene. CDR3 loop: CASTDIYYGYTF. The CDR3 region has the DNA TGTGCCAGCACCGACATCTACTATGGCTACACCTTC.

In DNA form, the CDR3 reads TGCGCCAGCAGCTGGGACTACGTCTATGGGAATGAGCAGTTCTTC. Encoded protein: CASSWDYVYGNEQFF. The chain links TRBV5-1 to TRBJ2-1; 7 positions agree with TRBD2. Germline trimming cut 3 bases from V and 7 bases from J; bases unmatched to any gene: 10. Germline lookup yields CDR1 SGHRS and CDR2 YFSETQ. The CDR3 is made up of 15 amino acids. The variable domain in full, with the rest retrieved from reference TRBV5-1 and TRBJ2-1, is KAGVTQTPRYLIKTRGQQVTLSCSPISGHRSVSWYQQTPGQGLQFLFEYFSETQRNKGNFPGRFSGRQFSNSRSEMNVSTLELGDSALYLCASSWDYVYGNEQFFGPGTRLTVL.

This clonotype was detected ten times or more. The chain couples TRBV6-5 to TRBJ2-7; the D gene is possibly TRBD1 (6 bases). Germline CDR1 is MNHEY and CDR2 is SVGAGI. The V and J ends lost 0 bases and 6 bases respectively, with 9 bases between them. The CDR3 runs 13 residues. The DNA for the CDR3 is TGTGCCAGCAGTTACTCCGGACAGAGCGAGCAGTACTTC. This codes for CASSYSGQSEQYF.

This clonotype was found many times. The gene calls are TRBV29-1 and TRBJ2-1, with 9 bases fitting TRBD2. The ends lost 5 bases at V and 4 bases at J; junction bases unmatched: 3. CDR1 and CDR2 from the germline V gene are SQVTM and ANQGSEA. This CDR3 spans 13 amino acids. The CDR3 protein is CSVLLAGYNEQFF. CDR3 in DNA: TGCAGCGTTCTTCTAGCGGGGTACAATGAGCAGTTCTTC.

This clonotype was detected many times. The CDR3 reads CASSNWDYGDTQYF. DNA for the CDR3: TGTGCCAGCAGCAACTGGGACTATGGGGATACGCAGTATTTT. This rearrangement joins TRBV5-6 to TRBJ2-3; TRBD2 agrees at 7 bases. CDR1 and CDR2 from the germline V gene are SGHDT and YYEEEE. The J segment lost 6 bases and the V segment lost 4 bases, leaving 8 bases of the junction unmatched. This CDR3 has 14 amino acids.

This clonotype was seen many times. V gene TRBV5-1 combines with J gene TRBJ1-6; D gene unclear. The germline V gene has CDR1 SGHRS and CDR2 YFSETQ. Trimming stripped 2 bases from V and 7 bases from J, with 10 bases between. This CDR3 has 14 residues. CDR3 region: CASSFLDPNSPLHF. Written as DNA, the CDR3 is TGCGCCAGCAGCTTCTTGGACCCCAATTCACCCCTCCACTTT.

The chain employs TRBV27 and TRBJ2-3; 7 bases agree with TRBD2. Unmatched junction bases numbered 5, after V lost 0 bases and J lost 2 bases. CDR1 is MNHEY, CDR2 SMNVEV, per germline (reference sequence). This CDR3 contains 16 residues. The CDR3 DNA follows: TGTGCCAGCAGTTTATCGGCGGGAGTATACACAGATACGCAGTATTTT. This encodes CASSLSAGVYTDTQYF.

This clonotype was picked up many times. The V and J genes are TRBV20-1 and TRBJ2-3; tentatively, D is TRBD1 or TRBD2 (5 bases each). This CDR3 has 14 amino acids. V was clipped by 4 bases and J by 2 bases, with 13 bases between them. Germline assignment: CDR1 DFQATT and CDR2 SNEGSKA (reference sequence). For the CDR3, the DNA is TGCAGTGCTACCCGGGACGGTCCCACAGATACGCAGTATTTT. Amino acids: CSATRDGPTDTQYF.

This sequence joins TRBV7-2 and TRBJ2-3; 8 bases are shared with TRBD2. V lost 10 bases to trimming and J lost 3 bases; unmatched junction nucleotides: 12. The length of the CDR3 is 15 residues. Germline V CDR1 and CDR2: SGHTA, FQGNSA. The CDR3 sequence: CAITPGLVITDTQYF. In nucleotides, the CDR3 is TGTGCCATAACACCGGGACTAGTGATAACAGATACGCAGTATTTT.

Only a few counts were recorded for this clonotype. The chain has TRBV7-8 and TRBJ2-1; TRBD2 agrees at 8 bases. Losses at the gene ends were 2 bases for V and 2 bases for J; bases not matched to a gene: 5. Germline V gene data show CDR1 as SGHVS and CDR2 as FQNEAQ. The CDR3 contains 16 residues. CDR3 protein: CASSLSALAAYNEQFF. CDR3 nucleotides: TGTGCCAGCAGCTTATCAGCACTAGCGGCCTACAATGAGCAGTTCTTC.

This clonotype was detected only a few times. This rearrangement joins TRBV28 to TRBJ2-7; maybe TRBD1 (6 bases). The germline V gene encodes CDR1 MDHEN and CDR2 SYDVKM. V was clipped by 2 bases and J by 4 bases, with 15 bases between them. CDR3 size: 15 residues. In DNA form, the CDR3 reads TGTGCCAGCAGTTTACCAGGGGATCTAGGTTACGAGCAGTACTTC. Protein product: CASSLPGDLGYEQYF.

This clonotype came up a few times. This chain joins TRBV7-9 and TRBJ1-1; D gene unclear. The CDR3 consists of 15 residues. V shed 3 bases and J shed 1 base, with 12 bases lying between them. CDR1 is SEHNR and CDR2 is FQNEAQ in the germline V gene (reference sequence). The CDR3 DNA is TGTGCCAGCAGCTTTTCTCTAACCCCGAACACTGAAGCTTTCTTT. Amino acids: CASSFSLTPNTEAFF. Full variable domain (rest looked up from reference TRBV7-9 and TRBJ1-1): DTGVSQNPRHKITKRGQNVTFRCDPISEHNRLYWYRQTLGQGPEFLTYFQNEAQLEKSRLLSDRFSAERPKGSFSTLEIQRTEQGDSAMYLCASSFSLTPNTEAFFGQGTRLTVV.

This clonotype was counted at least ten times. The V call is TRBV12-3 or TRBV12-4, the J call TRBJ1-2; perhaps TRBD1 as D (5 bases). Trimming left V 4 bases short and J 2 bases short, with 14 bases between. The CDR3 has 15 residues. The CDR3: CASSSAGSINYGYTF. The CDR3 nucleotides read TGTGCCAGCAGTTCGGCAGGGTCTATAAACTATGGCTACACCTTC.

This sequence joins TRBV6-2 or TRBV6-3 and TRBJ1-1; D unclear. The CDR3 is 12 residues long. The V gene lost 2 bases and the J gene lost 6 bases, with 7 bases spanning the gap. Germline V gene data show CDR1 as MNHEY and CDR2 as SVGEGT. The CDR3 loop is CASSYAQPEAFF. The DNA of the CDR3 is TGTGCCAGCAGTTACGCCCAGCCTGAAGCTTTCTTT.

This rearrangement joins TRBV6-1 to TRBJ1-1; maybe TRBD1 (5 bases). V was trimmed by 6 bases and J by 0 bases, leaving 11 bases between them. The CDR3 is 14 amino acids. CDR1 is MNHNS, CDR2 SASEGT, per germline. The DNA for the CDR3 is TGTGCCAGCAGAGCAGGGTTTATGAACACTGAAGCTTTCTTT. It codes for CASRAGFMNTEAFF.

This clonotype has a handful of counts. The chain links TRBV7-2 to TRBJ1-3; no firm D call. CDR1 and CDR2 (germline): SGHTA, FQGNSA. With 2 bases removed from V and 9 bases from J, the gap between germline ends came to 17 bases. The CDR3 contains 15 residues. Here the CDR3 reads CASSLKAGGTGTIYF. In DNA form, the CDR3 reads TGTGCCAGCAGCTTAAAGGCCGGAGGAACTGGCACCATATATTTT.

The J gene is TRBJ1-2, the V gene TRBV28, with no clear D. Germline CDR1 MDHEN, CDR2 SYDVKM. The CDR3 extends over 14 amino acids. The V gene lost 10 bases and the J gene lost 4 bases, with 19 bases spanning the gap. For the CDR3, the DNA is TGTGCCATGAGCGCCGGGCTCCTCTGCTATGGCTACACCTTC. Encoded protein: CAMSAGLLCYGYTF.